Listed below are T cell receptor beta chains from one sample, sequenced in a study of blood T cell repertoires in COVID-19. Data came from immunoSEQ multiplex PCR; TCRdb stores just in-frame clones and leaves some out. The sample records around 140,000 clones, around 89% being singletons. Input material: peripheral blood. Receptors originate from a man between 50 and 59 years old with active or convalescent COVID-19. CDR3s include the opening cysteine and the closing phenylalanine or tryptophan.

>TRBV27|TRBJ1-5
CASSLVGSGNQPQHF
>TRBV5-6|TRBJ1-3
CASSSTGGLGNTIYF
>TRBV10-1|TRBJ2-1
CASSESGGFTGDEQFF
>TRBV7-7|TRBJ2-2
CASSRDYQNTGELFF
>TRBV6-5|TRBJ1-2
CASSYSFTGERGYTF
>TRBV23-1|TRBJ2-3
CASSQLFDSGTGDESEDTQYF
>TRBV10-3|TRBJ2-7
CAISESQGPLWEQYF
>TRBV18|TRBJ1-1
CASSTGQGMNTEAFF
>TRBV19|TRBJ2-3
CASSMNRDTDTQYF
>TRBV7-8|TRBJ2-5
CASSLESGVTQYF
>TRBV23-1|TRBJ2-7
CASSQSRDRDFYEQYF
>TRBV29-1|TRBJ1-2
CSVPRGGRYGYTF
>TRBV19|TRBJ1-3
CASSTDPPGTSGTIYF
>TRBV7-9|TRBJ2-1
CASSPPPSGSSYNEQFF
>TRBV5-1|TRBJ2-7
CASSSRTSDYEQYF
>TRBV28|TRBJ1-2
CASSLWVHGNQNYGYTF
>TRBV7-2|TRBJ2-5
CASRDLRSSGGPGLETQYF
>TRBV10-3|TRBJ2-6
CAILSGANVLTF
>TRBV5-1|TRBJ2-2
CASSLDSSGELFF
>TRBV5-1|TRBJ1-5
CASSLDRSDQPQHF
>TRBV2|TRBJ1-3
CASRTSVGLLGNTIYF
>TRBV5-4|TRBJ1-3
CASSLRSGGSGNTIYF
>TRBV20-1|TRBJ2-7
CSASPEGPGSYEQYF
>TRBV10-3|TRBJ1-2
CAISETTGLRVGYTF
>TRBV6-1|TRBJ2-7
CASSEVRGEQYF
>TRBV12-5|TRBJ1-3
CASGKFWDSGNTIYF
>TRBV3-1/TRBV3-2|TRBJ2-5
CASTSGVFQETQYF
>TRBV5-1|TRBJ2-2
CASTRDRGTGELFF
>TRBV15|TRBJ2-7
CATSRAAGVYEQYF
>TRBV5-6|TRBJ2-1
CASSNSGRGYNEQFF
>TRBV19|TRBJ1-4
CASRTGTPNEKLFF
>TRBV20-1|TRBJ2-5
CSASDRRAKETQYF
>TRBV5-1|TRBJ1-6
CASSLQFRGQQNSPLHF
>TRBV29-1|TRBJ2-1
CSVGYGRYEQFF
>TRBV27|TRBJ2-1
CASSLTVASGRSEQFF
>TRBV13|TRBJ1-4
CASSGPGQRAGNEKLFF
>TRBV2|TRBJ1-5
CASSGRQHNQPQHF
>TRBV5-6|TRBJ1-4
CASSRNFGGILFF
>TRBV4-2|TRBJ1-4
CASSQTGGREKLFF
>TRBV19|TRBJ1-2
CASSTTPGQYGYTF
>TRBV5-1|TRBJ2-1
CASSLTLAGEYNEQFF
>TRBV7-7|TRBJ1-6
CASSPRTLKKVPYNSPLHF
>TRBV5-1|TRBJ2-7
CASSLVLAGGTSYEQYF
>TRBV6-2/TRBV6-3|TRBJ1-2
CASSYSTGHRRSHYGYTF
>TRBV7-8|TRBJ1-5
CASSLATGRNQPQHF
>TRBV9|TRBJ2-7
CASSVDSTGLEQYF
>TRBV24-1|TRBJ2-1
CATSDPQQERYNEQFF
>TRBV24-1|TRBJ2-1
CATSDPGQMAPREQFF
>TRBV5-1|TRBJ2-3
CASSPRTASTDTQYF
>TRBV7-2|TRBJ1-1
CASSLKPGGTEAFF
>TRBV3-1/TRBV3-2|TRBJ1-1
CASSQSLNRGKNTEAFF
>TRBV9|TRBJ1-3
CASSDLVSGNTIYF
>TRBV6-1|TRBJ2-7
CASSESGSYEQYF
>TRBV5-3|TRBJ1-6
CARSFLGGENSPLHF
>TRBV6-5|TRBJ2-7
CASLRDIYEQYF
>TRBV29-1|TRBJ2-1
CSVEWGVRNNEQFF
>TRBV27|TRBJ1-1
CASSLRGQPEAFF
>TRBV4-1|TRBJ1-4
CASRLAGRRNEKLFF